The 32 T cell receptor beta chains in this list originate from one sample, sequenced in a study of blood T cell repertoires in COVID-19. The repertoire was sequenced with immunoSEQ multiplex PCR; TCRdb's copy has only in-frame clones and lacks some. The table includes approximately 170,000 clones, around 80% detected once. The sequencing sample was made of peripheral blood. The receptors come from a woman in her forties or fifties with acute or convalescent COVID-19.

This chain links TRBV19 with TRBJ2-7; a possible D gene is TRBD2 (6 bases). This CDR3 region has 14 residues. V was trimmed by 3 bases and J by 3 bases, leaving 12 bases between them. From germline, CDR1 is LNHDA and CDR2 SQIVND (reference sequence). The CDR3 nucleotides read TGTGCCAGTAGTATTGGTGGAGGGGTCTACGAGCAGTACTTC. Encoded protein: CASSIGGGVYEQYF.

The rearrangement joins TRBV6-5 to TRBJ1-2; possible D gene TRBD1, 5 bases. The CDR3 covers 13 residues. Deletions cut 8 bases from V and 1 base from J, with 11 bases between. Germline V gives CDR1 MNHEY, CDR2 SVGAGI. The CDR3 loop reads CASSRTLNYGYTF. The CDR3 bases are TGTGCCAGCTCCCGGACACTTAACTATGGCTACACCTTC.

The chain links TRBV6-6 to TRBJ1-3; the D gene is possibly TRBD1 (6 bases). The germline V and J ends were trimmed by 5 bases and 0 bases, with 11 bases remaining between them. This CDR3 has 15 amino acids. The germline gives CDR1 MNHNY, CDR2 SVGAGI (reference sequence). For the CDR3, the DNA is TGTGCCAGCAGTCTAGACAGGAGCTCTGGAAACACCATATATTTT. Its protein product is CASSLDRSSGNTIYF.

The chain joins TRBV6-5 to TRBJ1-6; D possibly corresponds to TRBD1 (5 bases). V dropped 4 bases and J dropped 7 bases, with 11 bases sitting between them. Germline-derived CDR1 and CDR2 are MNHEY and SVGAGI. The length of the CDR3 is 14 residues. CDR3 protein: CASSSDNHNSPLHF. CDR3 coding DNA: TGTGCCAGCAGTTCGGACAATCACAATTCACCCCTCCACTTT.

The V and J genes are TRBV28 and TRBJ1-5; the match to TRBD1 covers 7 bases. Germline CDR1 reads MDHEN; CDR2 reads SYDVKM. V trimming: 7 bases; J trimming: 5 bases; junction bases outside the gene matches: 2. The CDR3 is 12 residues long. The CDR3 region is CASTGTDQPQHF. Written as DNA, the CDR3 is TGTGCCAGCACCGGGACAGATCAGCCCCAGCATTTT.

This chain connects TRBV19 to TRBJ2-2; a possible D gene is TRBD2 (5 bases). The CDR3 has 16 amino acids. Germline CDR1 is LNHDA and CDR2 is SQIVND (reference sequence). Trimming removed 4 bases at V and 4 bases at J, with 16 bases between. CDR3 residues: CASSKDAGALTGELFF. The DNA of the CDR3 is TGTGCCAGTAGTAAAGACGCGGGCGCCCTCACCGGGGAGCTGTTTTTT.

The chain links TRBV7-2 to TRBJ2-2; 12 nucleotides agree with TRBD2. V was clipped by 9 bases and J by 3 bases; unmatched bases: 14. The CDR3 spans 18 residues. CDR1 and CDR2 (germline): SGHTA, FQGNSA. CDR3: CASHLGLAGYRDTGELFF. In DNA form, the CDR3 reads TGTGCCAGTCACCTGGGACTAGCGGGCTACCGAGACACCGGGGAGCTGTTTTTT.

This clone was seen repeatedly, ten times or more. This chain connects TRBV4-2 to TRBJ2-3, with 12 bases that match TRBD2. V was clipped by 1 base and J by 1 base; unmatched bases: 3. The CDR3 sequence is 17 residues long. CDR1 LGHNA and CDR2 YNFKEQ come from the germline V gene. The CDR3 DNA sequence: TGTGCCAGCAGCCAAGGACTAGCGGGGGAGGGCACAGATACGCAGTATTTT. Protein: CASSQGLAGEGTDTQYF.

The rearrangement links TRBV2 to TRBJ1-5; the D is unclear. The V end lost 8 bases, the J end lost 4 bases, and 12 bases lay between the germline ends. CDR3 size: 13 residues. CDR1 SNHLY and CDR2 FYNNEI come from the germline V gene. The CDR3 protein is CASDKIGNQPQHF. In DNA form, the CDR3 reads TGTGCCAGCGACAAAATTGGGAATCAGCCCCAGCATTTT.

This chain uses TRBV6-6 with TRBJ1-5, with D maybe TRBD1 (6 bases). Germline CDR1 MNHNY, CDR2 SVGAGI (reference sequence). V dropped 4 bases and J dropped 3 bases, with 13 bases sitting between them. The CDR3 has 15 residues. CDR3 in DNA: TGTGCCAGCAGTTCCCGCGGGGGCCCCAATCAGCCCCAGCATTTT. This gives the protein CASSSRGGPNQPQHF.

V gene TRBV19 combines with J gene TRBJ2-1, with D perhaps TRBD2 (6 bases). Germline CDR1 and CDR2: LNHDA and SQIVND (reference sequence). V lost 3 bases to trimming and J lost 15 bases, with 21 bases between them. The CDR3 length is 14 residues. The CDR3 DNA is TGTGCCAGTAGTATTGGGTTGAACGGGAGAGTAGTGTTCTTC. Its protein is CASSIGLNGRVVFF.

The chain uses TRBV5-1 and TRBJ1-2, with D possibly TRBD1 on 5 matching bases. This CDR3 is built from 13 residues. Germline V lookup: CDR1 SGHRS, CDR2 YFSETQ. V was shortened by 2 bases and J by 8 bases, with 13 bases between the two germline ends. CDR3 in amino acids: CASSLLTEEGYTF. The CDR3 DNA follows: TGCGCCAGCAGCTTACTGACAGAGGAGGGCTACACCTTC.

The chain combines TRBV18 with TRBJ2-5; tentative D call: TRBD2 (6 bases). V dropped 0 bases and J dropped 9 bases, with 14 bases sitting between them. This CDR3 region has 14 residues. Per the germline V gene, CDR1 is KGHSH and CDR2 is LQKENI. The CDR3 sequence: CASSPPRGNLAQYF. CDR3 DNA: TGTGCCAGCTCACCACCCCGCGGGAATTTGGCCCAGTACTTC.

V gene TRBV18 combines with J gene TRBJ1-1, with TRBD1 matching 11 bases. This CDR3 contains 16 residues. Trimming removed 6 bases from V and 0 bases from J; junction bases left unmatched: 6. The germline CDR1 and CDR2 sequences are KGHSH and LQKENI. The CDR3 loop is CASSQGTGGLNTEAFF. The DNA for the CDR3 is TGTGCCAGCTCGCAGGGGACAGGGGGACTGAACACTGAAGCTTTCTTT.

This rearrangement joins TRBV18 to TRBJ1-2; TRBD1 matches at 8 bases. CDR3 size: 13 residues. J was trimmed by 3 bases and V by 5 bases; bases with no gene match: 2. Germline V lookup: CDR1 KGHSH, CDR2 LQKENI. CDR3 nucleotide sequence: TGTGCCAGCTCATCGGACAGGGACTATGGCTACACCTTC. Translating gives CASSSDRDYGYTF. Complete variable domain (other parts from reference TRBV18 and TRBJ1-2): NAGVMQNPRHLVRRRGQEARLRCSPMKGHSHVYWYRQLPEEGLKFMVYLQKENIIDESGMPKERFSAEFPKEGPSILRIQQVVRGDSAAYFCASSSDRDYGYTFGSGTRLTVV.

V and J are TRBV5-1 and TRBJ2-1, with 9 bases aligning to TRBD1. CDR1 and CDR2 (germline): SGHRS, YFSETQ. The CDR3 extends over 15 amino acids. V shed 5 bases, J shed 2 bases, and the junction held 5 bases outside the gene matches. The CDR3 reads CASRNGQGTYNEQFF. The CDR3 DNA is TGCGCCAGCAGGAACGGACAGGGGACCTACAATGAGCAGTTCTTC.

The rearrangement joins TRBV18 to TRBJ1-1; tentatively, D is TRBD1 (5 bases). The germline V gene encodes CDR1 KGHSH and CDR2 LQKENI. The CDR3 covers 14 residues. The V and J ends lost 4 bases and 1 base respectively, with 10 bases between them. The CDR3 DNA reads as TGTGCCAGCTCACAAAAGGGGCCGAACACTGAAGCTTTCTTT. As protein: CASSQKGPNTEAFF.

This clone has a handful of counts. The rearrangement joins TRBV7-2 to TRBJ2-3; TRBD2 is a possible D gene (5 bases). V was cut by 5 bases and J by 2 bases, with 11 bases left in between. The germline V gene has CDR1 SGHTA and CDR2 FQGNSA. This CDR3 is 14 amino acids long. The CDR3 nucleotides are TGTGCCAGCAGCCTGACTACTCTCACAGATACGCAGTATTTT. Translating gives CASSLTTLTDTQYF.

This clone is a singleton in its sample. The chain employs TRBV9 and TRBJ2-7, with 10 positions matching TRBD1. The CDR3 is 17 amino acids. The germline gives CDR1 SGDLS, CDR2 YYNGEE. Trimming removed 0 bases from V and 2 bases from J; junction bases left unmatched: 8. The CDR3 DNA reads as TGTGCCAGCAGCGTAGGGCTTGACAGGGGGCTGACCTACGAGCAGTACTTC. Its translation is CASSVGLDRGLTYEQYF.

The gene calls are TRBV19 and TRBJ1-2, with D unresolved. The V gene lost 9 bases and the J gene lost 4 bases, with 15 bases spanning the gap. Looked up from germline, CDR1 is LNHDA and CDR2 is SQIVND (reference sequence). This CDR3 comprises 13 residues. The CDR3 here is CAREPPPGYGYTF. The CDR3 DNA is TGTGCCAGAGAGCCTCCCCCGGGCTATGGCTACACCTTC.

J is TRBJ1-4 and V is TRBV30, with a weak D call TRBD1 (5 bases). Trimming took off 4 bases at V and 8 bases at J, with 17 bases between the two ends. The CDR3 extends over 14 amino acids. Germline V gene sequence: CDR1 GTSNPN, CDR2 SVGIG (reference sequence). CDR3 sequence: CAWKGAGLREKLFF. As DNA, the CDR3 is TGTGCCTGGAAAGGGGCAGGGCTGCGGGAAAAACTGTTTTTT. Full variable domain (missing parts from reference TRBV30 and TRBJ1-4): SQTIHQWPATLVQPVGSPLSLECTVEGTSNPNLYWYRQAAGRGLQLLFYSVGIGQISSEVPQNLSASRPQDRQFILSSKKLLLSDSGFYLCAWKGAGLREKLFFGSGTQLSVL.

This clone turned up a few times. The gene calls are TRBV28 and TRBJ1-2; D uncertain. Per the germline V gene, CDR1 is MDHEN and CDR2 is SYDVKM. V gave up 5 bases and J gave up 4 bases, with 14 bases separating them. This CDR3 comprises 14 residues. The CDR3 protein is CASSPRVPAYGYTF. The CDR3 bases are TGTGCCAGCAGTCCCCGAGTCCCCGCCTATGGCTACACCTTC.

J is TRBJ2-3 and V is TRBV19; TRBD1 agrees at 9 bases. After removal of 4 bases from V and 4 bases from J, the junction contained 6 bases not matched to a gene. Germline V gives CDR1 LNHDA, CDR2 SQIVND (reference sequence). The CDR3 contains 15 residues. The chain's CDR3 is CASSRDRVSSDTQYF. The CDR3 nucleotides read TGTGCCAGTAGTAGGGACAGGGTGTCCTCAGATACGCAGTATTTT.

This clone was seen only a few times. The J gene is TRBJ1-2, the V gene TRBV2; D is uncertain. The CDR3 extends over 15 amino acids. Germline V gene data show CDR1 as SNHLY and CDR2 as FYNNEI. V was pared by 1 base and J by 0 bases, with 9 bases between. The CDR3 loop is CASSEDASPNYGYTF. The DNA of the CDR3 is TGTGCCAGCAGTGAAGATGCGAGTCCTAACTATGGCTACACCTTC.

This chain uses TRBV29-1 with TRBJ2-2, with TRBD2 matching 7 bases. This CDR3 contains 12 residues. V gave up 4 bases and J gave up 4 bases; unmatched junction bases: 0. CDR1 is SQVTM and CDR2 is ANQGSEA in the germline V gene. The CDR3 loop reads CSVGGGTGELFF. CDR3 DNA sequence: TGCAGCGTTGGGGGGGGCACCGGGGAGCTGTTTTTT.

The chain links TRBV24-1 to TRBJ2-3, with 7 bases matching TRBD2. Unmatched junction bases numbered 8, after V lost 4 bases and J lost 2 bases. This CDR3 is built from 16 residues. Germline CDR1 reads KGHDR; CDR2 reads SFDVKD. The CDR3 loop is CATSELGSGNTDTQYF. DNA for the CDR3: TGTGCCACCAGTGAACTGGGCAGCGGGAACACAGATACGCAGTATTTT.

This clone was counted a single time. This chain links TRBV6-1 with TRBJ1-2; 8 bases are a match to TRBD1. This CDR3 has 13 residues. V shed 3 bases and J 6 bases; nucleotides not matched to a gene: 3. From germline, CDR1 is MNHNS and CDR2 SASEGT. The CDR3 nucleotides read TGTGCCAGCAGTGAGCAGGGGGCGGATGGCTACACCTTC. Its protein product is CASSEQGADGYTF.

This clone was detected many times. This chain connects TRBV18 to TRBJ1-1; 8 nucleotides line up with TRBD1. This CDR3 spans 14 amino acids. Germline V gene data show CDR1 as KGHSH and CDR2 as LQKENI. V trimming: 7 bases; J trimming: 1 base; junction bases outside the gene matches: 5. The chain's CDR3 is CASFSDRGNTEAFF. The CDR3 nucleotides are TGTGCCAGCTTCTCTGACAGGGGGAACACTGAAGCTTTCTTT.

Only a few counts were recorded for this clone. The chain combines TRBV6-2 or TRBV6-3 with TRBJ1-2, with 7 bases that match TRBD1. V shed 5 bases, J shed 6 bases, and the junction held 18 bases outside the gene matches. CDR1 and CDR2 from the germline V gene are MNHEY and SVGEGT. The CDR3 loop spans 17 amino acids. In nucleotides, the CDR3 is TGTGCCAGCAGTCAGGGGGGACTGCCATCGGGATCGGATGGCTACACCTTC. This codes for CASSQGGLPSGSDGYTF.

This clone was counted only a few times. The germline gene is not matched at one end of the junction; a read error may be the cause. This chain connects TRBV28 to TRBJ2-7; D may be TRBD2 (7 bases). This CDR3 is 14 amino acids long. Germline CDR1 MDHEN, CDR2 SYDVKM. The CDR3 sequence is CASSFKGGSFEQYF. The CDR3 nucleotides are TGTGCCAGCAGTTTTAAGGGGGGGTCCTTCGAGCAGTACTTC.

Here the CDR3 reads CAAAAGGGRGDTQYF. Here the CDR3 DNA reads TGTGCCGCCGCCGCGGGGGGAGGTCGAGGAGATACGCAGTATTTT. This chain connects TRBV6-5 to TRBJ2-3; 8 bases align to TRBD2. The CDR3 is made up of 15 amino acids. Germline V gene data show CDR1 as MNHEY and CDR2 as SVGAGI. J lost 5 bases, V lost 11 bases, and 15 bases had no gene match.

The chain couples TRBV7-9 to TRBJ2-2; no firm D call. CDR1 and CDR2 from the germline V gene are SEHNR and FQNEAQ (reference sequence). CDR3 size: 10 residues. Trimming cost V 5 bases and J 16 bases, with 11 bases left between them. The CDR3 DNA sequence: TGTGCCAGCAGCCCCCCCCCTCCGTTTTTT. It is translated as CASSPPPPFF.